Listed below are T cell receptor beta chains from one sample, sequenced in a study of blood T cell repertoires in COVID-19. Assay: immunoSEQ multiplex PCR; the TCRdb copy retains only in-frame clones and omits some. Of over 200,000 clones in the sample, approximately 86% were seen once. Sequenced sample: peripheral blood. The source of these receptors is a man aged 18 to 29 with active or convalescent COVID-19. The CDR3 runs from the conserved cysteine through the conserved F or W. D genes are given only for firm matches. Size values are once, few and many counts, or a class for expanded clones, and some rows have none.

TRBJ2-5	TRBV29-1	-	TRBD1	CSAPPGQGVGETQYF	TGCAGCGCCCCACCCGGACAGGGAGTGGGAGAGACCCAGTACTTC
TRBJ1-2	TRBV4-3	-	-	CASSQDPGENYGYTF	TGCGCCAGCAGCCAAGATCCAGGGGAGAACTATGGCTACACCTTC
TRBJ2-7	TRBV6-5	-	-	CASSQGPPPYEQYF	TGTGCCAGCAGTCAGGGGCCCCCTCCCTACGAGCAGTACTTC
TRBJ2-2	TRBV29-1	-	TRBD2	CSVPAGGTGELFF	TGCAGCGTACCAGCGGGAGGCACCGGGGAGCTGTTTTTT
TRBJ1-1	TRBV29-1	-	TRBD1	CSVGQFEAFF	TGCAGCGTGGGACAGTTCGAAGCTTTCTTT
TRBJ1-2	TRBV19	-	-	CASSQDWGVNGYTF	TGTGCCAGTAGTCAAGATTGGGGCGTGAATGGCTACACCTTC
TRBJ2-7	TRBV12-3/TRBV12-4	-	-	CASSSTYEQYF	TGTGCCAGCAGTTCTACCTACGAGCAGTACTTC
TRBJ2-5	TRBV2	-	TRBD2	CASSERSGRVQETQYF	TGTGCCAGCAGTGAAAGGAGCGGGAGGGTCCAAGAGACCCAGTACTTC
TRBJ1-1	TRBV2	-	-	CASGESLRGSNEAFF	TGTGCCAGCGGTGAAAGCCTGAGGGGGTCGAATGAAGCTTTCTTT
TRBJ2-4	TRBV6-5	-	-	CASTPWGDLKNIQYF	TGTGCCAGCACGCCGTGGGGGGACCTCAAAAACATTCAGTACTTC
TRBJ2-1	TRBV10-1	-	-	CASSEDGGPRGEQFF	TGCGCCAGCAGTGAGGACGGGGGGCCCCGGGGTGAGCAGTTCTTC
TRBJ2-2	TRBV13	-	TRBD1	CASSWPTGVGTGELFF	TGTGCCAGCAGCTGGCCAACAGGGGTGGGTACCGGGGAGCTGTTTTTT
TRBJ2-7	TRBV7-6	once	TRBD2	CASSFLAGTYEQYF	TGTGCCAGCAGCTTCTTAGCGGGGACCTACGAGCAGTACTTC
TRBJ1-2	TRBV27	-	-	CASRQSNYGYTF	TGTGCCAGCAGGCAGTCTAACTATGGCTACACCTTC
TRBJ2-7	TRBV19	-	TRBD2	CASSIHPSGVYEQYF	TGTGCCAGTAGTATACACCCTAGCGGGGTCTACGAGCAGTACTTC
TRBJ1-5	TRBV18	-	TRBD1	CASSDRGNQPQHF	TGTGCCAGCTCGGACAGGGGCAATCAGCCCCAGCATTTT
TRBJ1-1	TRBV5-4	-	-	CASSSGFYGTEAFF	TGTGCCAGCAGCTCGGGTTTTTATGGCACTGAAGCTTTCTTT
TRBJ2-3	TRBV4-2	-	-	CASSQRSEAYRVTDTQYF	TGTGCCAGCAGCCAACGGTCTGAAGCATACCGAGTCACAGATACGCAGTATTTT
TRBJ2-5	TRBV21-1	-	-	CAGPNRDSQETQYF	TGTGCCGGACCTAATCGGGACAGCCAAGAGACCCAGTACTTC
TRBJ2-1	TRBV19	-	TRBD2	CASNPGRALYEQFF	TGTGCCAGTAACCCCGGGAGGGCCCTTTATGAGCAGTTCTTC
TRBJ2-7	TRBV11-3	-	TRBD1	CASSPPGQGSREQYF	TGTGCCAGCAGTCCCCCGGGACAGGGGAGTCGGGAGCAGTACTTC
TRBJ2-1	TRBV11-2	-	-	CASSPRLRSYNEQFF	TGTGCCAGCAGCCCGCGGTTGAGGTCCTACAATGAGCAGTTCTTC
TRBJ2-1	TRBV5-4	-	TRBD2	CASSPGGGMGNEQFF	TGTGCCAGCAGTCCCGGGGGGGGCATGGGCAATGAGCAGTTCTTC
TRBJ2-6	TRBV6-5	-	-	CASSGGVDGANVLTF	TGTGCCAGCAGCGGCGGGGTAGATGGGGCCAACGTCCTGACTTTC
TRBJ2-6	TRBV27	-	-	CASSLGQTEWGANVLTF	TGTGCCAGCAGTTTGGGGCAGACCGAATGGGGGGCCAACGTCCTGACTTTC
TRBJ1-2	TRBV27	once	-	CASNPSRPGGSGYTF	TGTGCCAGCAACCCAAGCCGCCCTGGGGGGTCCGGCTACACCTTC
TRBJ1-1	TRBV4-2	-	-	CASSQPHQFMNTEAFF	TGTGCCAGCAGCCAGCCACACCAATTTATGAACACTGAAGCTTTCTTT
TRBJ1-6	TRBV28	few	-	CASSFDNSLVLHF	TGTGCCAGCAGTTTCGATAATAGCCTCGTCCTCCACTTT
TRBJ2-7	TRBV5-4	-	TRBD2	CASSSAEGLAGVRPYEQYF	TGTGCCAGCAGCTCGGCAGAGGGACTAGCGGGAGTCCGCCCATACGAGCAGTACTTC
TRBJ2-3	TRBV27	-	-	CASSLAGTDTQYF	TGTGCCAGCAGTTTAGCGGGCACAGATACGCAGTATTTT
TRBJ1-5	TRBV6-5	-	-	CASRRDSNQPQHF	TGTGCCAGCAGGAGGGATAGCAATCAGCCCCAGCATTTT
TRBJ1-3	TRBV10-2	-	TRBD1	CASRDHGQGISGNTIYF	TGCGCCAGCAGGGATCATGGACAGGGTATCTCTGGAAACACCATATATTTT
TRBJ1-1	TRBV12-3/TRBV12-4	-	TRBD1	CASRSDRGTEAFF	TGTGCCAGCAGATCTGACAGGGGCACTGAAGCTTTCTTT
TRBJ2-7	TRBV6-2/TRBV6-3	-	-	CASSHSDLGLGEQYF	TGTGCCAGCAGCCACTCAGACTTGGGTTTGGGCGAGCAGTACTTC
TRBJ2-3	TRBV28	-	TRBD2	CASSPDLWVSLIAGGPTDTQYF	TGTGCCAGCAGCCCAGATTTGTGGGTTTCCCTAATAGCGGGAGGGCCCACAGATACGCAGTATTTT
TRBJ2-1	TRBV27	once	TRBD1	CASSFPGGEQFF	TGTGCCAGCAGTTTTCCAGGGGGTGAGCAGTTCTTC
TRBJ1-5	TRBV7-8	-	-	CASSASGGNQPQHF	TGTGCCAGCAGCGCTTCAGGGGGCAATCAGCCCCAGCATTTT
TRBJ1-4	TRBV28	-	-	CASSLAQRREKLFF	TGTGCCAGCAGTTTAGCCCAACGGAGGGAAAAACTGTTTTTT
TRBJ2-7	TRBV5-6	many	-	CASSLAALYEQYF	TGTGCCAGCAGCTTGGCCGCGCTTTACGAGCAGTACTTC
TRBJ1-4	TRBV27	-	TRBD1	CASAWTGGDEKLFF	TGTGCCAGTGCCTGGACAGGCGGGGATGAAAAACTGTTTTTT
TRBJ1-5	TRBV27	-	-	CASKAGQQVNQPQHF	TGTGCCAGCAAGGCAGGACAGCAGGTCAATCAGCCCCAGCATTTT
TRBJ1-5	TRBV6-1	-	-	CASSEYSQPQHF	TGTGCCAGCAGTGAATACAGTCAGCCCCAGCATTTT
TRBJ1-4	TRBV19	-	-	CATRQAGDNEKLFF	TGTGCCACAAGACAGGCTGGGGATAATGAAAAACTGTTTTTT
TRBJ2-7	TRBV13	-	-	CASSMSSYEQYF	TGTGCCAGCAGCATGAGCTCCTACGAGCAGTACTTC
TRBJ2-6	TRBV4-2	few	-	CASSQGRGSGANVLTF	TGTGCCAGCAGCCAAGGTAGAGGTTCTGGGGCCAACGTCCTGACTTTC
TRBJ1-1	TRBV9	-	-	CASSVEPGMNTEAFF	TGTGCCAGCAGCGTAGAACCGGGAATGAACACTGAAGCTTTCTTT
TRBJ2-7	TRBV4-2	-	-	CASSQVPGYEQYF	TGTGCCAGCAGCCAAGTCCCCGGCTACGAGCAGTACTTC
TRBJ1-1	TRBV29-1	once	-	CSVHHSVEAFF	TGCAGCGTACATCATTCTGTCGAAGCTTTCTTT
TRBJ1-2	TRBV30	-	-	CAWSFPGGRPRYTF	TGTGCCTGGAGCTTCCCCGGGGGGCGCCCCAGATACACCTTC
TRBJ1-2	TRBV5-6	-	TRBD1	CASSLYEGARGYTF	TGTGCCAGCAGCTTGTATGAGGGGGCGCGTGGCTACACCTTC
TRBJ1-4	TRBV30	-	TRBD1	CAWSKDRGEKLFF	TGTGCCTGGAGCAAAGACAGGGGGGAAAAACTGTTTTTT
TRBJ2-1	TRBV27	-	-	CASSITSSYNEQFF	TGTGCCAGCAGCATCACTAGTAGCTACAATGAGCAGTTCTTC
TRBJ2-6	TRBV28	-	-	CASSLIRSGANVLTF	TGTGCCAGCAGTTTGATCCGGTCTGGGGCCAACGTCCTGACTTTC
TRBJ1-2	TRBV27	-	TRBD1	CASSLSTTGDYGYTF	TGTGCCAGCAGTTTATCTACGACAGGGGACTATGGCTACACCTTC